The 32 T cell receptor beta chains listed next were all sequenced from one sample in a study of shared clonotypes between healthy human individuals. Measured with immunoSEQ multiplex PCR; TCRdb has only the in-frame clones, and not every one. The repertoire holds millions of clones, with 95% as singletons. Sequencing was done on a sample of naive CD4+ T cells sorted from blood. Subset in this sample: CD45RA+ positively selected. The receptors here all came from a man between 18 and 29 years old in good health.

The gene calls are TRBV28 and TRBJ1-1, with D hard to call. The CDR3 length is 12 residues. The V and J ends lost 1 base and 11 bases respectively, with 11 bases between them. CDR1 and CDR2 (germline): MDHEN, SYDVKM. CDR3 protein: CASSLLVGEAFF. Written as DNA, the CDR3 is TGTGCCAGCAGTTTATTGGTGGGAGAGGCTTTCTTT.

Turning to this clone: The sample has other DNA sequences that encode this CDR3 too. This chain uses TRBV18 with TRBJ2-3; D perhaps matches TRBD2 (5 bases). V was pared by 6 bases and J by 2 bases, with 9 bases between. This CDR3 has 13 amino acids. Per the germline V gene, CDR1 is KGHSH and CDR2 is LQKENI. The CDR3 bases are TGTGCCAGCTCTCCCCGGGACACAGATACGCAGTATTTT. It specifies CASSPRDTDTQYF.

The CDR3 nucleotides are TGCGCCAGCAGCTTGGCCGGGATGTCACCCCTCCACTTT. It yields the protein CASSLAGMSPLHF. The J gene is TRBJ1-6, the V gene TRBV5-1; D remains ambiguous. CDR3 length equals 13 residues. With 0 bases removed from V and 10 bases from J, the gap between germline ends came to 8 bases. Germline lookup yields CDR1 SGHRS and CDR2 YFSETQ.

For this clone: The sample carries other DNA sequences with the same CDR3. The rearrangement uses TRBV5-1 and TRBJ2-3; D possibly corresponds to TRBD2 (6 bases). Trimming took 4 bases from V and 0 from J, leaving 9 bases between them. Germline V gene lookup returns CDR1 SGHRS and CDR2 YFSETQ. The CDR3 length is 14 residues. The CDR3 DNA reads TGCGCCAGCAGCCCGGGGGACAGCACAGATACGCAGTATTTT. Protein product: CASSPGDSTDTQYF.

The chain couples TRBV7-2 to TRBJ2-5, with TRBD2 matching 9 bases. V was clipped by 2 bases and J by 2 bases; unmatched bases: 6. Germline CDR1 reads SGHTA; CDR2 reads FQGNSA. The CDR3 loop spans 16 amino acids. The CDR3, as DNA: TGTGCCAGCAGCTTACGACTAGCGGTAATACAAGAGACCCAGTACTTC. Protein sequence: CASSLRLAVIQETQYF.

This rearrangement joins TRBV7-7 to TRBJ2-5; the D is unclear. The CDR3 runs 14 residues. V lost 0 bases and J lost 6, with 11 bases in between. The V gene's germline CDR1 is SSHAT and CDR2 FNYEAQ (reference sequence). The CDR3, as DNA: TGTGCCAGCAGCTTAGCTAATGACGGAAAGACCCAGTACTTC. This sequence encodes CASSLANDGKTQYF.

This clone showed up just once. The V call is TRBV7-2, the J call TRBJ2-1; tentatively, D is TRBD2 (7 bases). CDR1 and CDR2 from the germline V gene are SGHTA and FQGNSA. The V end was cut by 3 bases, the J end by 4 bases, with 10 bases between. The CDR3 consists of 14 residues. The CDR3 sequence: CASSFAGAYNEQFF. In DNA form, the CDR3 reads TGTGCCAGCAGCTTTGCGGGGGCTTACAATGAGCAGTTCTTC. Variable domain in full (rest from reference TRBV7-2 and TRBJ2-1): GAGVSQSPSNKVTEKGKDVELRCDPISGHTALYWYRQSLGQGLEFLIYFQGNSAPDKSGLPSDRFSAERTGGSVSTLTIQRTQQEDSAVYLCASSFAGAYNEQFFGPGTRLTVL.

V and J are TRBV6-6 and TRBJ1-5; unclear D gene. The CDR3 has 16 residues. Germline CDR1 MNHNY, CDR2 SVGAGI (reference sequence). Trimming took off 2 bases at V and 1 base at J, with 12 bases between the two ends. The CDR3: CASSYGQERSNQPQHF. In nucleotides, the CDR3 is TGTGCCAGCAGTTACGGCCAGGAGAGGAGCAATCAGCCCCAGCATTTT.

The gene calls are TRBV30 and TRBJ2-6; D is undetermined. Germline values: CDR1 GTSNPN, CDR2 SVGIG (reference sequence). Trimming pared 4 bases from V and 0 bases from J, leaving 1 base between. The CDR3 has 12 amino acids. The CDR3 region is CAWNSGANVLTF. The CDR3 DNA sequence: TGTGCCTGGAACTCTGGGGCCAACGTCCTGACTTTC. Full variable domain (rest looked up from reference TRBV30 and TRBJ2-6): SQTIHQWPATLVQPVGSPLSLECTVEGTSNPNLYWYRQAAGRGLQLLFYSVGIGQISSEVPQNLSASRPQDRQFILSSKKLLLSDSGFYLCAWNSGANVLTFGAGSRLTVL.

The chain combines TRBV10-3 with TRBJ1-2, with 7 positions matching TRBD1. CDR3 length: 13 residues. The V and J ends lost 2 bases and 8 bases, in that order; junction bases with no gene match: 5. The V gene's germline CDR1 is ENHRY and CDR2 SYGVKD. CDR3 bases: TGTGCCATCAGTGAGCAGGGGGTTGCCGGCTACACCTTC. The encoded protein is CAISEQGVAGYTF.

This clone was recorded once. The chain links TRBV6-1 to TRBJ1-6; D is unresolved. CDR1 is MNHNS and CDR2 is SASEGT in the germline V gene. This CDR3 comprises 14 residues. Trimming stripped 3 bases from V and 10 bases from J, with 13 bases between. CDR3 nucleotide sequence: TGTGCCAGCAGTGATCGGCTGTACGAATCACCCCTCCACTTT. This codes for CASSDRLYESPLHF.

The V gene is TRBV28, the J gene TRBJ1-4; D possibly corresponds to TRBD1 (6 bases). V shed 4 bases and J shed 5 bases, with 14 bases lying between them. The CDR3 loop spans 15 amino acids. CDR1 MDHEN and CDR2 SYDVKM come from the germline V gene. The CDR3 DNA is TGTGCCAGCAGTTGGCTTAGGGGGATCAATGAAAAACTGTTTTTT. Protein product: CASSWLRGINEKLFF.

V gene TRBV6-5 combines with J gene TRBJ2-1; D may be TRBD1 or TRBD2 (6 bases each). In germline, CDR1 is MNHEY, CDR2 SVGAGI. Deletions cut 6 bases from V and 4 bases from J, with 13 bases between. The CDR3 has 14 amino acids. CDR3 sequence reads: CASREGGWYNEQFF. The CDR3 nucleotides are TGTGCCAGCAGGGAGGGGGGATGGTACAATGAGCAGTTCTTC.

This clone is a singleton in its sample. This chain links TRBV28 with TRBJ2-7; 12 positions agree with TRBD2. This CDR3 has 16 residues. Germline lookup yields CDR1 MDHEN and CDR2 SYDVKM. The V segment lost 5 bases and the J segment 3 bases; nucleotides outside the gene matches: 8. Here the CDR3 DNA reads TGTGCCAGCAGTCTGCCGACTAGCGGGGGAGGCTACGAGCAGTACTTC. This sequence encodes CASSLPTSGGGYEQYF.

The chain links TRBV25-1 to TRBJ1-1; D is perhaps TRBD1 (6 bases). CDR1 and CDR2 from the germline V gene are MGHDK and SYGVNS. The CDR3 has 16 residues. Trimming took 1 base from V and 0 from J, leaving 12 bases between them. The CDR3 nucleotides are TGTGCCAGCAGTGAATTCGGACAGCAGGTGAACACTGAAGCTTTCTTT. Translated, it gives CASSEFGQQVNTEAFF.

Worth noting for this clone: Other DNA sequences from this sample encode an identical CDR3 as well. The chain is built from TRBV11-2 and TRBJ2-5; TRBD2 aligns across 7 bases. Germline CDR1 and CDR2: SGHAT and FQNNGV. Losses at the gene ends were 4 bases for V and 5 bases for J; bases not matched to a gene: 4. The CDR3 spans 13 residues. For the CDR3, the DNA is TGTGCCAGCAGCTCCGGGCGGGGGGAGACCCAGTACTTC. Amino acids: CASSSGRGETQYF.

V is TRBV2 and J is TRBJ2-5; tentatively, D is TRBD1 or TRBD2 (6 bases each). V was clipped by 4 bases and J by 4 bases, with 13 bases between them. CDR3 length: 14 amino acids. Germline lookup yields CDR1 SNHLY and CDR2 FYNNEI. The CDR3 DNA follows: TGTGCCAGCAGTGTAGGGGGGAGGTCAGAGACCCAGTACTTC. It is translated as CASSVGGRSETQYF.

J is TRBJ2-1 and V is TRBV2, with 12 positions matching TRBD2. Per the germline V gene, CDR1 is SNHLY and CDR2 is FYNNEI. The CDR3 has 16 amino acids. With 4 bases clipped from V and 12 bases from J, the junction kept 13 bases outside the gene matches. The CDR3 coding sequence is TGTGCCAGCAGTGCCGGGACTAGCGGGTCCCTTTTAGCGCAGTTCTTC. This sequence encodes CASSAGTSGSLLAQFF.

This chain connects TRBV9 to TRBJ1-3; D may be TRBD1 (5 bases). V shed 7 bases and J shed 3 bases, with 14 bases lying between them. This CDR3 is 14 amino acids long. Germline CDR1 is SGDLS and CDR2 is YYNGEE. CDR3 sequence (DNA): TGTGCCAGCTCTTACGGGGGTAGTGGAAACACCATATATTTT. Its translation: CASSYGGSGNTIYF.

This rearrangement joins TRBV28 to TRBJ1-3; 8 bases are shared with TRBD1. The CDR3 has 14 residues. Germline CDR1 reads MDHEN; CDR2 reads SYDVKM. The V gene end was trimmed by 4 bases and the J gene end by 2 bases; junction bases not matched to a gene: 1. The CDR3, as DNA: TGTGCCAGCAGTTCGACAGGGGCTGGAAACACCATATATTTT. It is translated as CASSSTGAGNTIYF.

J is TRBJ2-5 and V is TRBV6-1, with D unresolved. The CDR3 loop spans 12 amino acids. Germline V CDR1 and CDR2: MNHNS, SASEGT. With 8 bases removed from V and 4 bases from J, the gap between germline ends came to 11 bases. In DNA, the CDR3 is TGTGCCAGCTCTCCCCCTGCAGAGACCCAGTACTTC. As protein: CASSPPAETQYF.

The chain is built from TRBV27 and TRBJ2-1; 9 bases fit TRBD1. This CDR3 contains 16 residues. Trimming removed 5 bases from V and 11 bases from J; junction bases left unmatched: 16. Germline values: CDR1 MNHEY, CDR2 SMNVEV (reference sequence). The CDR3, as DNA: TGTGCCAGCAGTCTCCAAGCGGCCCTACAGGGGGCCCAGCAGTTCTTC. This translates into CASSLQAALQGAQQFF.

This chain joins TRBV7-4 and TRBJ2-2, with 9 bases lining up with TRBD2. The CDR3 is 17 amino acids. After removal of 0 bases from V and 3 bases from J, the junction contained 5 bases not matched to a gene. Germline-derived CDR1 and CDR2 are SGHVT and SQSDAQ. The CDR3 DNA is TGTGCCAGCAGCTTAGCTGTCCTAGCGGGGTACACCGGGGAGCTGTTTTTT. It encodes CASSLAVLAGYTGELFF.

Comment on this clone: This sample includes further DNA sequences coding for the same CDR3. The CDR3 DNA reads TGTGCCAGCAGCTCGCGAGTTGAGACCCAGTACTTC. As protein: CASSSRVETQYF. This chain uses TRBV11-2 with TRBJ2-5, with D uncertain. Deletions cut 4 bases from V and 5 bases from J, with 8 bases between. CDR1 and CDR2 (germline): SGHAT, FQNNGV. The CDR3 covers 12 residues. Full variable domain (rest looked up from reference TRBV11-2 and TRBJ2-5): EAGVAQSPRYKIIEKRQSVAFWCNPISGHATLYWYQQILGQGPKLLIQFQNNGVVDDSQLPKDRFSAERLKGVDSTLKIQPAKLEDSAVYLCASSSRVETQYFGPGTRLLVL.

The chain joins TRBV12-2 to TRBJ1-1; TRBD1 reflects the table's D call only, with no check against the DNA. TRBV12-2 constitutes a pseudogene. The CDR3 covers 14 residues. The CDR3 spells CASRLPRTNTEAFF. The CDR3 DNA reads TGTGCAAGTCGCTTACCCCGGACAAACACTGAAGCTTTCTTT.

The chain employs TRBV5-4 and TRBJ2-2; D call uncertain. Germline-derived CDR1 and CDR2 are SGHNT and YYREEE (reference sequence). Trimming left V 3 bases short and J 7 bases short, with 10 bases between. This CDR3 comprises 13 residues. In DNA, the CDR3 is TGTGCCAGCAGCTGGGGTGTGGACGGGGAGCTGTTTTTT. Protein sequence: CASSWGVDGELFF.

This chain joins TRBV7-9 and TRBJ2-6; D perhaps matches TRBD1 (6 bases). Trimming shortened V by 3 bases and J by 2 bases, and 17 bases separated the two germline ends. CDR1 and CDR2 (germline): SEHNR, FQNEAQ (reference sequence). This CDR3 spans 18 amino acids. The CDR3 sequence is CASSFRGSDLPGANVLTF. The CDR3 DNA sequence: TGTGCCAGCAGCTTTAGGGGGTCTGACCTTCCTGGGGCCAACGTCCTGACTTTC. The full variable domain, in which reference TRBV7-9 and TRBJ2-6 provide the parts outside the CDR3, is DTGVSQNPRHKITKRGQNVTFRCDPISEHNRLYWYRQTLGQGPEFLTYFQNEAQLEKSRLLSDRFSAERPKGSFSTLEIQRTEQGDSAMYLCASSFRGSDLPGANVLTFGAGSRLTVL.

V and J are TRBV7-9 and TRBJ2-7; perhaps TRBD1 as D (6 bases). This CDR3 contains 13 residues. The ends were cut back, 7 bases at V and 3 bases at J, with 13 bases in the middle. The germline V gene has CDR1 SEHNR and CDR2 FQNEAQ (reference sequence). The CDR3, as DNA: TGTGCCAGCAACCGGGACAACGTCTACGAGCAGTACTTC. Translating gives CASNRDNVYEQYF.

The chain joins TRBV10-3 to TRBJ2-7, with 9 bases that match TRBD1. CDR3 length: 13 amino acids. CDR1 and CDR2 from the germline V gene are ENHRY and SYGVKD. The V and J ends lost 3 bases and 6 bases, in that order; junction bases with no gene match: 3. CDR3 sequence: CAISDGTGSEQYF. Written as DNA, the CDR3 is TGTGCCATCAGTGACGGGACAGGGAGCGAGCAGTACTTC.

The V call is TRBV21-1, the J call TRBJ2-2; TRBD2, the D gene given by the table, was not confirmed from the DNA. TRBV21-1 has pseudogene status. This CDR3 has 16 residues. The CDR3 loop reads CASSKFSGIDTGELFF. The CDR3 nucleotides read TGTGCCAGCAGCAAATTTAGCGGGATTGACACCGGGGAGCTGTTTTTT.

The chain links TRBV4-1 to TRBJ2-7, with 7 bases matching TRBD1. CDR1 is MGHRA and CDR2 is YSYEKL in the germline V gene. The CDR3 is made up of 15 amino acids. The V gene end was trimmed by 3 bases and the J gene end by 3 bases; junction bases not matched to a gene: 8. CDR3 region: CASSHPTGRIYEQYF. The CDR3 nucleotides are TGCGCCAGCAGCCACCCGACAGGGAGAATCTACGAGCAGTACTTC.

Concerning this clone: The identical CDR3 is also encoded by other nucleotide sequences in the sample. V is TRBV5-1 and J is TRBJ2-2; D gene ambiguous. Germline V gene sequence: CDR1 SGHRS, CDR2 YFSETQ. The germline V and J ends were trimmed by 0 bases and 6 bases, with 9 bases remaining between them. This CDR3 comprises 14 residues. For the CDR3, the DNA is TGCGCCAGCAGCTTGGTATTAGATTCCGGGGAGCTGTTTTTT. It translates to CASSLVLDSGELFF. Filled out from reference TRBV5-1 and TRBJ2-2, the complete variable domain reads KAGVTQTPRYLIKTRGQQVTLSCSPISGHRSVSWYQQTPGQGLQFLFEYFSETQRNKGNFPGRFSGRQFSNSRSEMNVSTLELGDSALYLCASSLVLDSGELFFGEGSRLTVL.